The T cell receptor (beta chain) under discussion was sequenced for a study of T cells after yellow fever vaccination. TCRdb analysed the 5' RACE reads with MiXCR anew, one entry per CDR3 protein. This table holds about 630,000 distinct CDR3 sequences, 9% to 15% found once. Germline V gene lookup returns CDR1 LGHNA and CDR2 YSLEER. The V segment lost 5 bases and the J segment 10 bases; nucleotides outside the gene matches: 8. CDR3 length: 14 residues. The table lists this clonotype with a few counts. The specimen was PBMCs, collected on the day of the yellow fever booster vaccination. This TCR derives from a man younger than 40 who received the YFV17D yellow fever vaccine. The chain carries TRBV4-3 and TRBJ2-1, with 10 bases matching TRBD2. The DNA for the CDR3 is TGCGCCAGCAGCGCGCTAGCGGGAGTTGACGAGCAGTTCTTC. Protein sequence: CASSALAGVDEQFF.